Reported below is one T cell receptor beta chain. This clonotype was seen repeatedly, ten times or more. Its antigen is not yet known. No per-base quality is available; no much larger clone lies one base away. The listed sequencing device is Illumina HiSeq 1500. TCRdb handled the public reads itself, with Q25 trimming in fastp and clone calling in MiXCR, and kept productive beta chains. Duplicate CDR3 protein sequences are folded into a single record with the most common DNA and genes. This sample is represented by about 360,000 distinct CDR3 sequences; approximately 18% of them were singletons. The biggest ten clones account for 7.5% to 9.5% of the sample. The source of the sample is a study of T cell repertoires in cytomegalovirus infection (dated by TCRdb to the late 2010s). At the level of the whole study: Donor HLA type was relevant to the analysis, because carriage of CMV infection together with the matching HLA type was indicated by public TCR beta signatures. The full study reports these points: In both this cohort and an independent approximately 350-donor cohort, the cumulative frequency of public TCR beta family members distinguished carriers of CMV infection plus the relevant HLA type. The ex vivo response was dominated by HLA-C-restricted CMV-specific TCR beta clonotypes, and the single most frequent clonotype in two of eight donors was supplied by these HLA-C-restricted clonotypes.

The V and J ends are trimmed by 7 bases and 2 bases, leaving 15 bases between them. For CDR1 and CDR2, the germline V gene lists MNHNS and SASEGT. Counted from cysteine to phenylalanine, this CDR3 has 14 amino acids. The CDR3 DNA has 42 bases and is translated from base 1. This receptor chain uses TRBV6-1 and TRBJ2-7; the D segment could be TRBD2, given 6 matching bases. This clonotype originated in a human donor in good health (CMV status not recorded). Some clones in this sample may be carry-over from other donors' samples. The sequencing input was PBMCs. The CDR3 amino acid sequence is: CASTGRDGAYEQYF. In nucleotide form, the sequence is TGTGCCAGCACGGGGCGGGACGGCGCCTACGAGCAGTACTTC.